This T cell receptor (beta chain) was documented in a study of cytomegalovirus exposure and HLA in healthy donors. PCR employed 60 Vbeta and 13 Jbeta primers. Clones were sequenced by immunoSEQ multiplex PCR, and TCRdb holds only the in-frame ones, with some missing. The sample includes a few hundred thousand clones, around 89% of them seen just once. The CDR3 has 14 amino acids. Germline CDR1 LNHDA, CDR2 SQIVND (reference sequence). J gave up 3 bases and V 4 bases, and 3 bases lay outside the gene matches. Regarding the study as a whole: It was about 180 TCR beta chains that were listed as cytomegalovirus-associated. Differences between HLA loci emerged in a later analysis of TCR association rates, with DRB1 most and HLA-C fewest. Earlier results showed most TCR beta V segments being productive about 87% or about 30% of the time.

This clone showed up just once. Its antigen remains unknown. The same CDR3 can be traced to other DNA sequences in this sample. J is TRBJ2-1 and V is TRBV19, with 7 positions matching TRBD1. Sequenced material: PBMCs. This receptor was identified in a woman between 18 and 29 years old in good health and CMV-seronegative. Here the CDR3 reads CASSRGGSYNEQFF. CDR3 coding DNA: TGTGCCAGTAGTAGAGGGGGCAGCTACAATGAGCAGTTCTTC.